Each of the 8 T cell receptor beta chains below was sequenced from the same sample in a study of cytomegalovirus exposure and HLA in healthy donors. The PCR employed 60 Vbeta primers together with 13 Jbeta primers. Profiled with immunoSEQ multiplex PCR; TCRdb holds only in-frame clones, not every one. The sample shows 150,000 to 200,000 clones, 75% to 90% of them seen only once. The sample consisted of PBMCs. All receptors derive from a man younger than 45 in good health and CMV-seropositive.

As DNA, the CDR3 is TGTGCCAGCTCACCCAAGGAGGGAGGAAACACCATATATTTT. It is translated as CASSPKEGGNTIYF. The chain links TRBV18 to TRBJ1-3; D is undetermined. Trimming stripped 3 bases from V and 4 bases from J, with 10 bases between. From germline, CDR1 is KGHSH and CDR2 LQKENI. The CDR3 totals 14 residues.

The V and J genes are TRBV9 and TRBJ2-7; 9 nucleotides line up with TRBD1. This CDR3 region has 15 residues. With 4 bases clipped from V and 3 bases from J, the junction kept 8 bases outside the gene matches. Germline CDR1 reads SGDLS; CDR2 reads YYNGEE. The CDR3 nucleotides are TGTGCCAGCAGCACAACCGGGACAGGGCACTACGAGCAGTACTTC. It specifies CASSTTGTGHYEQYF.

CDR3 nucleotide sequence: TGCGCCAGCAGCTTGGCGGACAGGGGAGTTAGGGAGACCTATGGCTACACCTTC. Its translation: CASSLADRGVRETYGYTF. V usage is TRBV5-1 and J usage is TRBJ1-2, with TRBD1 identical over 9 bases. CDR3 length: 18 amino acids. Germline CDR1 is SGHRS and CDR2 is YFSETQ. Unmatched junction bases numbered 13, after V lost 0 bases and J lost 4 bases. Variable domain in full (rest from reference TRBV5-1 and TRBJ1-2): KAGVTQTPRYLIKTRGQQVTLSCSPISGHRSVSWYQQTPGQGLQFLFEYFSETQRNKGNFPGRFSGRQFSNSRSEMNVSTLELGDSALYLCASSLADRGVRETYGYTFGSGTRLTVV.

This clone occurred once. This sequence joins TRBV7-2 and TRBJ1-1, with D possibly TRBD1 on 6 matching bases. V shed 0 bases and J shed 1 base, with 9 bases lying between them. The CDR3 covers 15 residues. The germline V gene encodes CDR1 SGHTA and CDR2 FQGNSA. CDR3 sequence: CASSLASGANTEAFF. The CDR3 region has the DNA TGTGCCAGCAGCTTAGCCTCAGGGGCGAACACTGAAGCTTTCTTT.

The count of this clone is one. This chain links TRBV4-3 with TRBJ1-1; the match to TRBD1 covers 8 bases. CDR3 length: 17 amino acids. V was pared by 1 base and J by 3 bases, with 10 bases of the junction left unmatched. Germline-derived CDR1 and CDR2 are LGHNA and YSLEER. CDR3 sequence: CASSQGPPGTGYTEAFF. The CDR3 coding sequence is TGCGCCAGCAGCCAAGGACCCCCGGGGACAGGATACACTGAAGCTTTCTTT.

This clone appeared a single time. The gene calls are TRBV19 and TRBJ2-6; possibly TRBD2 for D (6 bases). Germline V gene sequence: CDR1 LNHDA, CDR2 SQIVND (reference sequence). This CDR3 comprises 14 residues. The ends were cut back, 9 bases at V and 0 bases at J, with 9 bases in the middle. CDR3: CASAGGSGANVLTF. CDR3 bases: TGTGCCAGCGCCGGGGGCTCTGGGGCCAACGTCCTGACTTTC.

This clone turned up a few times. The genes are TRBV7-8 and TRBJ1-2; D is possibly TRBD1 (6 bases). The CDR3 covers 15 residues. In germline, CDR1 is SGHVS, CDR2 FQNEAQ. Trimming took 0 bases from V and 2 from J, leaving 10 bases between them. The CDR3 region is CASSLARGTNYGYTF. The CDR3 DNA sequence: TGTGCCAGCAGCTTAGCTAGGGGGACCAACTATGGCTACACCTTC.

The rearrangement joins TRBV6-4 to TRBJ1-1, with 11 bases matching TRBD1. The V segment lost 2 bases and the J segment 5 bases; nucleotides outside the gene matches: 7. The CDR3 loop spans 16 amino acids. Germline lookup yields CDR1 MRHNA and CDR2 SNTAGT. CDR3 loop: CASSDPRDRGMTEAFF. CDR3 coding DNA: TGTGCCAGCAGTGACCCACGGGACAGGGGGATGACTGAAGCTTTCTTT.